Listed below are T cell receptor beta chains from one sample, sequenced in a study of cytomegalovirus exposure and HLA in healthy donors. Sequenced by immunoSEQ multiplex PCR; TCRdb stores in-frame clones only, minus some. The sample yields approximately 160,000 clones, around 72% seen once. The sequencing sample was made of PBMCs. These receptors came from a woman aged 50 to 65 in good health and CMV-seropositive. The conserved cysteine and the conserved F or W are not part of the CDR3 here. The order of the fields is J gene, V gene, CDR3 length, CDR3 protein.

J: TRBJ1-2; V: TRBV7-2; length: 11; CDR3: ASSQDRVRGYT
J: TRBJ1-5; V: TRBV2; length: 13; CDR3: ASSEGDRVWQPQH
J: TRBJ1-2; V: TRBV4-3; length: 14; CDR3: ASSHTPHAGVLGYT
J: TRBJ2-7; V: TRBV6-1; length: 10; CDR3: ASSVQAYEQY
J: TRBJ1-1; V: TRBV5-1; length: 15; CDR3: ASSLGPGQGALTEAF
J: TRBJ2-3; V: TRBV14; length: 13; CDR3: ASSQDEIGTDTQY
J: TRBJ2-2; V: TRBV9; length: 15; CDR3: ASSVELSGSVTGELF
J: TRBJ2-3; V: TRBV4-3; length: 13; CDR3: ASSQGAGPTDTQY
J: TRBJ1-3; V: TRBV7-2; length: 14; CDR3: ASSPQGSSGGNTIY
J: TRBJ1-2; V: TRBV6-5; length: 9; CDR3: ASSYEGGYT
J: TRBJ2-7; V: TRBV7-8; length: 15; CDR3: ASSLTGLAGGSYEQY
J: TRBJ2-3; V: TRBV4-1; length: 16; CDR3: ASSQGSAGGHLTDTQY
J: TRBJ1-2; V: TRBV7-2; length: 11; CDR3: ASSQSADYGGT
J: TRBJ2-3; V: TRBV29-1; length: 13; CDR3: SAPTSGGATDTQY
J: TRBJ1-1; V: TRBV19; length: 13; CDR3: ASTYSQTLNTEAF
J: TRBJ2-3; V: TRBV9; length: 12; CDR3: ASSGGSGTDTQY
J: TRBJ1-1; V: TRBV5-4; length: 14; CDR3: ASSFEPPGGATEAF
J: TRBJ1-2; V: TRBV2; length: 10; CDR3: ASRPGGYGYT
J: TRBJ2-2; V: TRBV7-8; length: 10; CDR3: AIPGDTGELF
J: TRBJ1-1; V: TRBV5-1; length: 14; CDR3: ASSHQSGMTNTEAF
J: TRBJ1-5; V: TRBV5-1; length: 13; CDR3: ASSLAGGGGQPQH
J: TRBJ2-7; V: TRBV27; length: 11; CDR3: ASSPPPFHEQY
J: TRBJ2-5; V: TRBV7-6; length: 14; CDR3: ASSLNGQGAQETQY
J: TRBJ2-7; V: TRBV27; length: 13; CDR3: ASSEMDSAPYEQY
J: TRBJ1-1; V: TRBV5-1; length: 12; CDR3: ASYSYRDTTEAF
J: TRBJ1-2; V: TRBV30; length: 12; CDR3: AWVGYRGNYGYT
J: TRBJ2-7; V: TRBV11-2; length: 13; CDR3: ASNLAVNRPYEQY
J: TRBJ2-3; V: TRBV2; length: 11; CDR3: ASSDLITDTQY
J: TRBJ2-7; V: TRBV18; length: 14; CDR3: ASSPGSQVGPTEQY
J: TRBJ2-5; V: TRBV6-4; length: 12; CDR3: ASSSDGTRRTQY
J: TRBJ2-1; V: TRBV19; length: 13; CDR3: ASSVARGLANEQF
J: TRBJ1-1; V: TRBV29-1; length: 11; CDR3: SGRRGPNTEAF
J: TRBJ1-2; V: TRBV28; length: 14; CDR3: ASSYRGPYNESPYT
J: TRBJ1-2; V: TRBV7-3; length: 13; CDR3: ASSATGTENYGYT
J: TRBJ2-7; V: TRBV7-9; length: 11; CDR3: ASSLSGDYPLY
J: TRBJ2-1; V: TRBV5-1; length: 13; CDR3: ASSLVSSGHNEQF
J: TRBJ1-2; V: TRBV6-5; length: 10; CDR3: ASGRRGNGYT
J: TRBJ1-2; V: TRBV5-5; length: 13; CDR3: ASSFSGTGESGYT
J: TRBJ2-7; V: TRBV30; length: 10; CDR3: AWSLSPGEQY
J: TRBJ1-2; V: TRBV30; length: 12; CDR3: AWSRQGAPYGYT
J: TRBJ2-6; V: TRBV4-3; length: 14; CDR3: ASSPLTAAGANVLT
J: TRBJ1-5; V: TRBV28; length: 10; CDR3: ASTGQGQPQH
J: TRBJ1-2; V: TRBV6-5; length: 14; CDR3: ASSYSSDRSLGGYT
J: TRBJ2-1; V: TRBV5-1; length: 12; CDR3: ASSEQGGAGEQF
J: TRBJ1-2; V: TRBV5-8; length: 13; CDR3: ASSFLDRGGYGYT
J: TRBJ2-1; V: TRBV7-2; length: 11; CDR3: ASSLARRGCLF
J: TRBJ1-1; V: TRBV25-1; length: 11; CDR3: ASSAGRTAEAF
J: TRBJ1-2; V: TRBV4-3; length: 14; CDR3: ASSQEGQASYSGYT
J: TRBJ2-2; V: TRBV7-9; length: 14; CDR3: ASRPGTGVFAGELF
J: TRBJ2-2; V: TRBV27; length: 14; CDR3: ASSLSRDRGRGELF
J: TRBJ1-4; V: TRBV28; length: 10; CDR3: ASSPHVGRLF
J: TRBJ2-7; V: TRBV7-9; length: 13; CDR3: ASSSQAGEAYEQY
J: TRBJ1-5; V: TRBV28; length: 14; CDR3: ASSDSTGGGNQPQH